This T cell receptor (beta chain) was sequenced during a study of T cells in Graves' hyperthyroidism and ophthalmopathy. Ophthalmopathy patients all had a Clinical Activity Score of at least 3, a NOSPECS grade of at least 4 and disease under 3 months old. TCR beta CDR3 regions were amplified from RNA transcripts. HTBI primers drove first-round RT-PCR of the TCR CDR3. TCRdb itself ran the multiplex PCR reads through MiXCR, one entry per CDR3 protein. The top ten hold roughly 13% of the sample, which has fewer than 500,000 distinct CDR3 sequences, about 15% seen once. Between the trimmed V and J ends, which lost 10 bases and 8 bases, there was a span of 18 bases. CDR1 and CDR2 from the germline V gene are LNHDA and SQIVND (reference sequence). The CDR3 is 13 residues long.

The origin of this receptor is a young man with Graves' ophthalmopathy. The V call is TRBV19, the J call TRBJ2-1; perhaps TRBD2 as D (7 bases). Material for sequencing was blood. The CDR3 reads CAKGGPVGHEQFF. CDR3 nucleotides: TGTGCCAAGGGGGGGCCAGTTGGGCATGAGCAGTTCTTC.